The table lists the clone carrying this T cell receptor (beta chain) with many counts. Its antigen is still unknown. Time point given: newly diagnosed GD, antithyroid drugs for less than 3 months. Making the TCR library involved RNA that had been extracted from PBMCs. CDR3 regions were amplified by Arm-PCR using iRepertoire HTBI primers to build TCR beta libraries. In the original processing: Samples revealed about 63 TRBV and 14 TRBJ segments. TCRdb used MiXCR to reprocess the multiplex PCR reads, holding one entry per CDR3 protein. The V and J calls follow TCRdb's processing rather than the paper's. The sample lists roughly 420,000 distinct CDR3 sequences, 16% occurring once. The sample belongs to a study of regulatory T cells in long-lasting Graves disease. Points from the study as a whole: Persistent Graves' patients showed a TCR diversity that was lower than that of newly diagnosed ones.

The sample was also reused in another study, on T cells in Graves' hyperthyroidism and ophthalmopathy. That report notes: Using the HTBI primer set, a first-round RT-PCR was run on the TCR CDR3.

This TCR came from a woman younger than 35 with Graves disease. The sample was peripheral blood mononuclear cells (PBMCs), taken at new diagnosis, from a patient treated with antithyroid drugs.

This CDR3 reads CASSYGLAFNEQFF. The CDR3 nucleotides read TGCGCCAGCAGCTACGGACTAGCTTTCAATGAGCAGTTCTTC. The chain carries TRBV5-1 and TRBJ2-1; 8 bases match TRBD2. This CDR3 spans 14 amino acids. Germline assignment: CDR1 SGHRS and CDR2 YFSETQ. V lost 3 bases to trimming and J lost 6 bases; unmatched junction nucleotides: 5.